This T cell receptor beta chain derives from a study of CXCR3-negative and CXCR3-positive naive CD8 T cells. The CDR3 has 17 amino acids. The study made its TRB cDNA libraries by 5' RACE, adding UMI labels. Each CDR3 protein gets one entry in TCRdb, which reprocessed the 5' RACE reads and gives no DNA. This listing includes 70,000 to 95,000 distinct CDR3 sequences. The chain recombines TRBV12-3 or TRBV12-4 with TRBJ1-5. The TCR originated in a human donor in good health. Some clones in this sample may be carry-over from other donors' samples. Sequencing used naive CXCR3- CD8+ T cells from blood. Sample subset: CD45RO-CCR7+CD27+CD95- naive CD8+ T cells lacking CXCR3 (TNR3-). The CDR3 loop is CASSLVSPGLDNQPQHF.